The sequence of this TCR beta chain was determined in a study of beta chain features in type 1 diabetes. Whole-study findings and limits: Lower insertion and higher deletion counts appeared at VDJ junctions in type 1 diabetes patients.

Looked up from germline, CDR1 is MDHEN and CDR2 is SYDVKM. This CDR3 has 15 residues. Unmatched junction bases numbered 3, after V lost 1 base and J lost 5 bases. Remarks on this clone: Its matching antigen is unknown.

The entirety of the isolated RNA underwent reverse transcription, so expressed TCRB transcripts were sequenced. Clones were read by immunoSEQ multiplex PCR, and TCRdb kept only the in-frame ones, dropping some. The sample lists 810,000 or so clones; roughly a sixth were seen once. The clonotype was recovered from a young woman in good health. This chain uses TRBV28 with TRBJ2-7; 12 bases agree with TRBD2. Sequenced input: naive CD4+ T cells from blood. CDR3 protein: CASSLLLAGGNEQYF. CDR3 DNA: TGTGCCAGCAGTTTATTACTAGCGGGAGGCAACGAGCAGTACTTC. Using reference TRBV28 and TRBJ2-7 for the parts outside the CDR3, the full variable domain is DVKVTQSSRYLVKRTGEKVFLECVQDMDHENMFWYRQDPGLGLRLIYFSYDVKMKEKGDIPEGYSVSREKKERFSLILESASTNQTSMYLCASSLLLAGGNEQYFGPGTRLTVT.